The rows below give T cell receptor beta chains drawn from one sample of a study of OX40 agonist ivuxolimab in advanced cancers. Using immunoSEQ multiplex PCR, the repertoire was profiled, and TCRdb retains in-frame clones only, with some absent. The table lists approximately 80,000 clones, around 91% of them singletons. Specimen: CD4+ or CD8+ T cells sorted from blood, collected in a trial of the OX40 agonist ivuxolimab. These receptors all come from an adult with an advanced solid tumor such as melanoma, head and neck, liver or kidney cancer. The CDR3 runs from the conserved cysteine through the conserved F or W. D genes are given only for firm matches. Rows give clone size only sometimes, using once, few, many, or a class for an expanded clone.

J: TRBJ2-3
D: TRBD1
length: 17
size: once
V: TRBV27
CDR3: CASSLFTIGGREGTQYF
DNA: TGTGCCAGCAGTTTATTCACGATAGGGGGCCGAGAGGGCACGCAGTATTTT

J: TRBJ2-1
D: TRBD2
length: 16
size: -
V: TRBV18
CDR3: CASSLQRGGQANEQFF
DNA: TGTGCCAGCTCACTCCAGCGGGGGGGCCAGGCCAATGAGCAGTTCTTC

J: TRBJ2-1
D: TRBD2
length: 15
size: once
V: TRBV6-5
CDR3: CASSGRGGTRVEQFF
DNA: TGTGCCAGCAGTGGTCGGGGGGGTACAAGGGTTGAGCAGTTCTTC

J: TRBJ1-6
D: TRBD1
length: 15
size: -
V: TRBV6-1
CDR3: CASSEAQGEDSPLHF
DNA: TGTGCCAGCAGTGAAGCGCAGGGGGAGGATTCACCCCTCCACTTT

J: TRBJ2-3
D: TRBD1
length: 16
size: -
V: TRBV11-3
CDR3: CASSSSGGIGTDTQYF
DNA: TGTGCCAGCAGCTCGTCAGGGGGTATCGGCACAGATACGCAGTATTTT

J: TRBJ2-2
D: TRBD1
length: 14
size: -
V: TRBV29-1
CDR3: CSAGTGGLAGELFF
DNA: TGCAGCGCCGGGACAGGGGGCTTAGCCGGGGAGCTGTTTTTT

J: TRBJ2-1
D: -
length: 13
size: once
V: TRBV14
CDR3: CASSQVEGREQFF
DNA: TGTGCCAGCAGCCAAGTGGAGGGGCGTGAGCAGTTCTTC

J: TRBJ1-2
D: -
length: 18
size: once
V: TRBV12-1
CDR3: CASSFVGPSDGRNYGYTF
DNA: TGTGCCAGCAGCTTTGTGGGTCCGTCAGACGGCCGAAACTATGGCTACACCTTC

J: TRBJ1-5
D: -
length: 15
size: -
V: TRBV6-6
CDR3: CASSYTEARDQPQHF
DNA: TGTGCCAGCAGTTATACGGAGGCCAGAGATCAGCCCCAGCATTTT

J: TRBJ1-1
D: -
length: 14
size: -
V: TRBV19
CDR3: CASSIDRGRTEAFF
DNA: TGTGCCAGTAGTATAGACAGGGGACGCACTGAAGCTTTCTTT

J: TRBJ2-3
D: -
length: 15
size: -
V: TRBV6-5
CDR3: CASSYGLIAADTQYF
DNA: TGTGCCAGCAGTTACGGGCTGATAGCGGCAGATACGCAGTATTTT

J: TRBJ1-1
D: -
length: 13
size: -
V: TRBV5-4
CDR3: CASSWGTSTEAFF
DNA: TGTGCCAGCAGCTGGGGCACTAGCACTGAAGCTTTCTTT

J: TRBJ1-1
D: TRBD1
length: 13
size: -
V: TRBV19
CDR3: CASSRQGTYEAFF
DNA: TGTGCCAGTAGTCGACAGGGTACATACGAAGCTTTCTTT

J: TRBJ1-1
D: TRBD1
length: 16
size: -
V: TRBV5-6
CDR3: CASSRKGQQVPTEAFF
DNA: TGTGCCAGCAGCCGTAAGGGACAGCAGGTCCCCACTGAAGCTTTCTTT

J: TRBJ1-2
D: -
length: 14
size: -
V: TRBV4-1
CDR3: CASSQEVTNYGYTF
DNA: TGCGCCAGCAGCCAAGAAGTGACAAACTATGGCTACACCTTC

J: TRBJ2-5
D: -
length: 12
size: -
V: TRBV7-7
CDR3: CASGQAQETQYF
DNA: TGTGCTAGCGGACAGGCACAAGAGACCCAGTACTTC

J: TRBJ1-1
D: -
length: 11
size: once
V: TRBV6-5
CDR3: CASSYSNKAFF
DNA: TGTGCCAGCAGTTACTCGAATAAAGCTTTCTTT

J: TRBJ2-3
D: TRBD2
length: 16
size: -
V: TRBV7-7
CDR3: CASSSGLAGRTDTQYF
DNA: TGTGCTAGCAGCAGTGGACTAGCGGGAAGGACAGATACGCAGTATTTT

J: TRBJ1-2
D: -
length: 12
size: -
V: TRBV29-1
CDR3: CSVEDLVYGYTF
DNA: TGCAGCGTTGAAGATCTGGTCTATGGCTACACCTTC

J: TRBJ2-2
D: -
length: 16
size: -
V: TRBV18
CDR3: CASSPRQGQNNGELFF
DNA: TGTGCCAGCTCACCACGGCAGGGTCAAAATAACGGGGAGCTGTTTTTT

J: TRBJ1-2
D: -
length: 13
size: -
V: TRBV28
CDR3: CASRLQGFGGYTF
DNA: TGTGCCAGCAGACTACAGGGTTTTGGTGGCTACACCTTC

J: TRBJ1-3
D: -
length: 14
size: few
V: TRBV5-6
CDR3: CASSLYSSGNTIYF
DNA: TGTGCCAGCAGCTTGTACTCCTCTGGAAACACCATATATTTT

J: TRBJ2-1
D: TRBD1
length: 16
size: -
V: TRBV25-1
CDR3: CASSEGRTGARSEQFF
DNA: TGTGCCAGCAGTGAAGGGCGGACAGGGGCTCGGAGTGAGCAGTTCTTC

J: TRBJ1-2
D: -
length: 12
size: -
V: TRBV29-1
CDR3: CSVEDRLDGYTF
DNA: TGCAGCGTTGAAGATCGATTGGATGGCTACACCTTC

J: TRBJ2-5
D: -
length: 14
size: -
V: TRBV11-2
CDR3: CASSLGPIRETQYF
DNA: TGTGCCAGCAGCTTAGGGCCGATTCGGGAGACCCAGTACTTC

J: TRBJ2-3
D: TRBD2
length: 17
size: -
V: TRBV9
CDR3: CASSVGGSGGRTDTQYF
DNA: TGTGCCAGCAGCGTAGGAGGTAGCGGGGGACGCACAGATACGCAGTATTTT

J: TRBJ1-3
D: -
length: 12
size: -
V: TRBV15
CDR3: CATTDSGNTIYF
DNA: TGTGCCACGACTGATTCTGGAAACACCATATATTTT

J: TRBJ1-1
D: -
length: 14
size: once
V: TRBV6-1
CDR3: CASSEEVALGEAFF
DNA: TGTGCCAGCAGTGAAGAGGTGGCGTTGGGTGAAGCTTTCTTT

J: TRBJ1-1
D: -
length: 13
size: once
V: TRBV2
CDR3: CASTLRPNTEAFF
DNA: TGTGCCAGCACTTTAAGACCAAACACTGAAGCTTTCTTT

J: TRBJ1-2
D: TRBD1
length: 13
size: -
V: TRBV6-5
CDR3: CASSVTGAHGYTF
DNA: TGTGCCAGCAGTGTAACAGGGGCCCATGGCTACACCTTC

J: TRBJ2-5
D: TRBD1
length: 15
size: -
V: TRBV18
CDR3: CASSPLDRAGETQYF
DNA: TGTGCCAGCTCACCACTTGACAGGGCGGGAGAGACCCAGTACTTC

J: TRBJ2-5
D: TRBD1
length: 13
size: few
V: TRBV5-1
CDR3: CASSLGQGKTQYF
DNA: TGCGCCAGCAGCTTAGGACAGGGGAAGACCCAGTACTTC

J: TRBJ2-3
D: TRBD1
length: 15
size: -
V: TRBV7-6
CDR3: CASSQTGSSTDTQYF
DNA: TGTGCCAGCAGCCAGACAGGGTCTAGCACAGATACGCAGTATTTT

J: TRBJ1-1
D: -
length: 15
size: -
V: TRBV5-1
CDR3: CASSFATAMNTEAFF
DNA: TGCGCCAGCAGCTTTGCTACAGCGATGAACACTGAAGCTTTCTTT

J: TRBJ2-7
D: -
length: 11
size: once
V: TRBV5-1
CDR3: CASQGEYEQYF
DNA: TGCGCCAGCCAAGGGGAATACGAGCAGTACTTC

J: TRBJ2-3
D: TRBD2
length: 21
size: -
V: TRBV28
CDR3: CASSRPAILAETGASTDTQYF
DNA: TGTGCCAGCAGTCGCCCCGCAATACTAGCGGAGACCGGTGCTAGCACAGATACGCAGTATTTT

J: TRBJ1-1
D: -
length: 14
size: -
V: TRBV5-5
CDR3: CASSFQGSETEAFF
DNA: TGTGCCAGCAGCTTCCAGGGGTCGGAAACTGAAGCTTTCTTT

J: TRBJ2-1
D: -
length: 16
size: -
V: TRBV9
CDR3: CASSSGLQLSGNEQFF
DNA: TGTGCCAGCAGCTCGGGACTCCAACTATCCGGGAATGAGCAGTTCTTC

J: TRBJ1-5
D: -
length: 15
size: -
V: TRBV28
CDR3: CASTFGGEVYQPQHF
DNA: TGTGCCAGCACCTTTGGGGGTGAGGTCTATCAGCCCCAGCATTTT

J: TRBJ2-5
D: TRBD2
length: 18
size: -
V: TRBV9
CDR3: CASSVLPSGGTGQETQYF
DNA: TGTGCCAGCAGCGTATTGCCTAGCGGGGGGACTGGCCAAGAGACCCAGTACTTC

J: TRBJ1-2
D: -
length: 15
size: -
V: TRBV9
CDR3: CASSPRAGGGYGYTF
DNA: TGTGCCAGCAGCCCCCGGGCCGGGGGAGGCTATGGCTACACCTTC

J: TRBJ2-5
D: -
length: 17
size: -
V: TRBV4-1
CDR3: CASSQDRVTSFQETQYF
DNA: TGCGCCAGCAGCCAAGATAGGGTTACCTCATTCCAAGAGACCCAGTACTTC

J: TRBJ2-6
D: -
length: 16
size: -
V: TRBV19
CDR3: CASSIRTVSGANVLTF
DNA: TGTGCCAGTAGTATAAGGACAGTCTCTGGGGCCAACGTCCTGACTTTC

J: TRBJ2-7
D: TRBD1
length: 13
size: -
V: TRBV18
CDR3: CASSTTGEDEQYF
DNA: TGTGCCAGCTCAACGACAGGGGAAGACGAGCAGTACTTC

J: TRBJ1-2
D: -
length: 15
size: -
V: TRBV5-1
CDR3: CASSLGQPGDYGYTF
DNA: TGCGCCAGCAGCTTGGGACAGCCGGGGGACTATGGCTACACCTTC

J: TRBJ1-1
D: -
length: 14
size: -
V: TRBV2
CDR3: CASSEEGRDTEAFF
DNA: TGTGCCAGCAGTGAAGAGGGTCGGGACACTGAAGCTTTCTTT

J: TRBJ1-5
D: -
length: 12
size: -
V: TRBV6-1
CDR3: CASSETVQPQHF
DNA: TGTGCCAGCAGTGAAACCGTTCAGCCCCAGCATTTT

J: TRBJ2-5
D: TRBD1
length: 16
size: -
V: TRBV7-9
CDR3: CASSPGDRGGQETQYF
DNA: TGTGCCAGCAGCCCCGGGGACAGGGGGGGCCAAGAGACCCAGTACTTC

J: TRBJ2-5
D: TRBD2
length: 15
size: few
V: TRBV5-1
CDR3: CASGGTGGLQETQYF
DNA: TGCGCCAGCGGAGGTACGGGGGGGTTACAAGAGACCCAGTACTTC

J: TRBJ2-1
D: -
length: 14
size: -
V: TRBV6-5
CDR3: CASSFRDVRGEQFF
DNA: TGTGCCAGCAGTTTTCGGGACGTACGAGGGGAGCAGTTCTTC

J: TRBJ2-5
D: -
length: 13
size: -
V: TRBV7-9
CDR3: CASSFGPEETQYF
DNA: TGTGCCAGCAGCTTTGGACCAGAAGAGACCCAGTACTTC

J: TRBJ1-2
D: TRBD1
length: 14
size: -
V: TRBV28
CDR3: CASSSGQDYYGYTF
DNA: TGTGCCAGCAGTTCCGGACAGGACTACTATGGCTACACCTTC

J: TRBJ1-2
D: -
length: 14
size: -
V: TRBV19
CDR3: CASKLTELNYGYTF
DNA: TGTGCCAGCAAATTGACAGAGCTTAACTATGGCTACACCTTC

J: TRBJ2-3
D: -
length: 12
size: -
V: TRBV5-4
CDR3: CASRGDFGTQYF
DNA: TGTGCCAGCAGGGGGGACTTCGGTACGCAGTATTTT

J: TRBJ1-1
D: -
length: 14
size: -
V: TRBV5-1
CDR3: CASTPSGGDTEAFF
DNA: TGCGCCAGCACCCCCTCGGGGGGAGACACTGAAGCTTTCTTT

J: TRBJ2-5
D: TRBD2
length: 15
size: -
V: TRBV2
CDR3: CASKETGGPQETQYF
DNA: TGTGCCAGCAAGGAGACGGGGGGTCCGCAAGAGACCCAGTACTTC

J: TRBJ1-4
D: -
length: 12
size: -
V: TRBV6-5
CDR3: CASSQRGSKLFF
DNA: TGTGCCAGCAGTCAAAGAGGATCTAAACTGTTTTTT

J: TRBJ1-6
D: TRBD1
length: 14
size: few
V: TRBV5-1
CDR3: CASSLGQGSVPLHF
DNA: TGCGCCAGCAGCCTAGGACAGGGTAGTGTACCCCTCCACTTT